This T cell receptor (beta chain) derives from a study of T-cell reconstitution after alpha-beta-depleted transplantation in children. Unique molecular identifiers were incorporated into the prepared TCRbeta library. MiXCR was run by TCRdb on the PCR reads, yielding one entry per CDR3 protein. The data contain approximately 400,000 distinct CDR3 sequences, approximately 10% of them singletons. This clonotype was counted between two and nine times. Here the sequenced sample was PBMCs from the stem cell graft donor, taken from the stem cell graft. The clonotype was recovered from a human donor who donated a stem cell graft to a child with acute myeloid leukemia.

CDR3 residues: CASRAGAAGNIQYF. The DNA for the CDR3 is TGTGCCAGCAGGGCTGGGGCGGCAGGCAACATTCAGTACTTC. The V gene is TRBV12-3 or TRBV12-4, the J gene TRBJ2-4; possibly TRBD1 for D (5 bases). The CDR3 spans 14 residues. V lost 6 bases and J lost 7, with 16 bases in between.